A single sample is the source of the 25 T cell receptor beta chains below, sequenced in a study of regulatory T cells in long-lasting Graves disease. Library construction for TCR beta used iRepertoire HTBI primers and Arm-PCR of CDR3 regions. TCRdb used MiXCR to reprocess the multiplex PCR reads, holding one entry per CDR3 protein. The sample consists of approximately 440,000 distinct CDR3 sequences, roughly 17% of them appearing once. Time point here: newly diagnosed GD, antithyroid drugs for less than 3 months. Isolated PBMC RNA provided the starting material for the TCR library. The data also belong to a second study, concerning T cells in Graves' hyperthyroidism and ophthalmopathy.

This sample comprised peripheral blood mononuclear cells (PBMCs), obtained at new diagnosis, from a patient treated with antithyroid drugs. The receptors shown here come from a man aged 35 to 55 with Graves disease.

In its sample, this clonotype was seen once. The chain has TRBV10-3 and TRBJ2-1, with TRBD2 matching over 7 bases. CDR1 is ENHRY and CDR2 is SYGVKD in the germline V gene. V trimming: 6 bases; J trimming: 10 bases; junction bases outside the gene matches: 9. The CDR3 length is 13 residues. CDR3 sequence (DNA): TGTGCCATCAGGCCGCGGGGGAAGTACGAGCAGTTCTTC. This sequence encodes CAIRPRGKYEQFF.

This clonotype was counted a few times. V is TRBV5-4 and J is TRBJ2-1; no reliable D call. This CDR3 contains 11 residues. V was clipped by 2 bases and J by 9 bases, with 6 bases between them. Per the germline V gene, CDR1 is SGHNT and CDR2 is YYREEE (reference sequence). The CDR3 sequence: CASSFSAEQFF. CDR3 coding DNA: TGTGCCAGCAGCTTTTCGGCTGAGCAGTTCTTC.

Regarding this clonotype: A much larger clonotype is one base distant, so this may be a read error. CDR3 region: CATSDLGEQSF. CDR3 nucleotides: TGTGCCACCAGTGATTTGGGTGAGCAGTCCTTC. The rearrangement links TRBV24-1 to TRBJ2-1; D gene ambiguous. The V gene's germline CDR1 is KGHDR and CDR2 SFDVKD. This CDR3 spans 11 amino acids.

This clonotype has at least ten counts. The CDR3 DNA sequence: TGTGCCAGCAGTGAGGAACAGGGAAATGAGCAGTTCTTC. The encoded protein is CASSEEQGNEQFF. V usage is TRBV2 and J usage is TRBJ2-1; TRBD1 is a possible D gene (6 bases). V gave up 3 bases and J gave up 7 bases, with 10 bases separating them. The germline V gene has CDR1 SNHLY and CDR2 FYNNEI. This CDR3 is built from 13 residues.

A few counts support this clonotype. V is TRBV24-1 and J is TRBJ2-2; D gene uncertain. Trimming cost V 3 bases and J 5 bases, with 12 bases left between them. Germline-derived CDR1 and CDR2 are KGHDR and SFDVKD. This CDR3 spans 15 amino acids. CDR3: CATSDLQSDTGELFF. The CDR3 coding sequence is TGTGCCACCAGTGATCTTCAATCGGATACCGGGGAGCTGTTTTTT.

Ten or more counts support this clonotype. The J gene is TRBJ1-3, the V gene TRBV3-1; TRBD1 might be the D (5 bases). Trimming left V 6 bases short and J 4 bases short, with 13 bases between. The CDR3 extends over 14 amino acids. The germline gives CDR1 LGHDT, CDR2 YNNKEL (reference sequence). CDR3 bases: TGTGCCAGCAGGTCCAGGGTACACGGAAACACCATATATTTT. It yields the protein CASRSRVHGNTIYF.

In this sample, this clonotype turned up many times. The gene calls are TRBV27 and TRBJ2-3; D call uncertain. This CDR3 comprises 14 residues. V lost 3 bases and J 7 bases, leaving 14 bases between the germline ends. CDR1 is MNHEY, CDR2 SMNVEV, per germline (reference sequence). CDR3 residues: CASSFTGYVNTQYF. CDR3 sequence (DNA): TGTGCCAGCAGTTTTACTGGCTATGTGAATACGCAGTATTTT.

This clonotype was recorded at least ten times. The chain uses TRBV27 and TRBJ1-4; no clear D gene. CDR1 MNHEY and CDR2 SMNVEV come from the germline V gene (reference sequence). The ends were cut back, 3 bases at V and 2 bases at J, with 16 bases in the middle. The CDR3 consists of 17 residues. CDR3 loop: CASSFSSPLGTNEKLFF. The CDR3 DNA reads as TGTGCCAGCAGTTTTTCGAGCCCCCTGGGCACTAATGAAAAACTGTTTTTT. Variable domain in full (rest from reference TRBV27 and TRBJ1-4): EAQVTQNPRYLITVTGKKLTVTCSQNMNHEYMSWYRQDPGLGLRQIYYSMNVEVTDKGDVPEGYKVSRKEKRNFPLILESPSPNQTSLYFCASSFSSPLGTNEKLFFGSGTQLSVL.

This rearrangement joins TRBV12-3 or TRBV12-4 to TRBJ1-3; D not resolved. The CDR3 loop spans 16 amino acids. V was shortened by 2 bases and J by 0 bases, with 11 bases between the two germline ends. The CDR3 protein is CASSLSGQFSGNTIYF. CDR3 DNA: TGTGCCAGCAGTTTATCTGGGCAGTTCTCTGGAAACACCATATATTTT.

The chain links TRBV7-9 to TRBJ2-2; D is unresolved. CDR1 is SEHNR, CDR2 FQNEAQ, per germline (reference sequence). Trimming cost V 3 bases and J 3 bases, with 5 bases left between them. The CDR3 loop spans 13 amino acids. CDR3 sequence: CASSFRDTGELFF. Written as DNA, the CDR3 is TGTGCCAGCAGCTTTAGAGACACCGGGGAGCTGTTTTTT.

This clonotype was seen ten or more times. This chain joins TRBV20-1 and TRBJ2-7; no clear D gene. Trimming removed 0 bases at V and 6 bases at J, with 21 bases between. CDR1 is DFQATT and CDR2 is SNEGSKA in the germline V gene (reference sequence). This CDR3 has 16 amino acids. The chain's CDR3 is CSARDSLSAPPLEQYF. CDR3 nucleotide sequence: TGCAGTGCTAGAGATTCCCTGAGCGCTCCCCCTCTCGAGCAGTACTTC.

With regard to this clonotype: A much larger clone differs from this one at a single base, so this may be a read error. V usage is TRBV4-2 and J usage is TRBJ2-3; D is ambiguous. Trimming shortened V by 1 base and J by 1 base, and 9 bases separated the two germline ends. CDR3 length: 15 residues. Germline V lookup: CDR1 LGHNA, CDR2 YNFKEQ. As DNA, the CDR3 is TGTGCCAGCAGCCAAGCCGCTACTGGCACAGATACGCAGTATTTT. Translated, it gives CASSQAATGTDTQYF.

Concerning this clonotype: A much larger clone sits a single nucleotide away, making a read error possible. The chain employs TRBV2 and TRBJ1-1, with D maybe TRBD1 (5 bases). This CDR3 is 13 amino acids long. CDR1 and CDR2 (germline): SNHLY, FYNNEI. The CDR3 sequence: CAISEGRGTEAFF. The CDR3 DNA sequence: TGTGCCATCAGTGAGGGACGGGGCACTGAAGCTTTCTTT.

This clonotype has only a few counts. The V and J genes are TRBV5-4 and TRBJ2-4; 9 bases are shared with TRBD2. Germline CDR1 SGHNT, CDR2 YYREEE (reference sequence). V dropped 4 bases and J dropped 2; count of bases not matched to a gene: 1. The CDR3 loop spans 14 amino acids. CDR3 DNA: TGTGCCAGCAGCGCGGGGGGGTCCAAAAACATTCAGTACTTC. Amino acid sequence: CASSAGGSKNIQYF.

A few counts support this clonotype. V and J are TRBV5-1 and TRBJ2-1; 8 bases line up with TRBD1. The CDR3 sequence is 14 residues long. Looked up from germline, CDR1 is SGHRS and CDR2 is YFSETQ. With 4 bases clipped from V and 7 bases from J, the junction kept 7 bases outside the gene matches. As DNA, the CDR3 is TGCGCCAGCAGCCCAGCAGGGGGCTTTAATGAGCAGTTCTTC. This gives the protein CASSPAGGFNEQFF.

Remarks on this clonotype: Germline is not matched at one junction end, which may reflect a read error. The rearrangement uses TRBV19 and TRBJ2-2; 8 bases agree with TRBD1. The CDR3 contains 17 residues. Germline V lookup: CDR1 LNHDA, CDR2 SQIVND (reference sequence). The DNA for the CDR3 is TGTGCCAGTAGCATAGTTCCCGCACCACAGGGGGCCGGGGAGCTGTTTTTT. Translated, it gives CASSIVPAPQGAGELFF.

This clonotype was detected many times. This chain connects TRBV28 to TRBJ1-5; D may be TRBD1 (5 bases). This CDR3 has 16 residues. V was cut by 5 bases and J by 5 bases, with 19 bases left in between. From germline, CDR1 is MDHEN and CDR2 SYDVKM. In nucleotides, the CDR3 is TGTGCCAGCAGTCATCGCCTGGGACGGACTGATCAGCCCCAGCATTTT. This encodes CASSHRLGRTDQPQHF.

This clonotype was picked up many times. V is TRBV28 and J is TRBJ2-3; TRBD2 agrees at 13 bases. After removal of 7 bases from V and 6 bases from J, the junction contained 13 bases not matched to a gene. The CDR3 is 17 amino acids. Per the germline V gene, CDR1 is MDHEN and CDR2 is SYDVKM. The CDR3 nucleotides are TGTGCCAGCAAATTTCCTGGACTAGCGGGAGATTACGATACGCAGTATTTT. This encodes CASKFPGLAGDYDTQYF.

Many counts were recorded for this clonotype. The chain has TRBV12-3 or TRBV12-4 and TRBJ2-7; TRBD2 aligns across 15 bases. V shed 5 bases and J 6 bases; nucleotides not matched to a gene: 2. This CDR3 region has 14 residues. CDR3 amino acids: CASSRTSGRGEQYF. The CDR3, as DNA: TGTGCCAGCAGTAGGACTAGCGGGAGGGGCGAGCAGTACTTC.

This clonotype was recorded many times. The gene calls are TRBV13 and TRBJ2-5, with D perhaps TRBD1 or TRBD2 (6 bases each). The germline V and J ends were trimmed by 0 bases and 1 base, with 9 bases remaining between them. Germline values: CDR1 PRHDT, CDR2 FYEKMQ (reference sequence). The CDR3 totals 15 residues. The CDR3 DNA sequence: TGTGCCAGCAGCTTAGGCGGGGGCCTCCAAGAGACCCAGTACTTC. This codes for CASSLGGGLQETQYF.

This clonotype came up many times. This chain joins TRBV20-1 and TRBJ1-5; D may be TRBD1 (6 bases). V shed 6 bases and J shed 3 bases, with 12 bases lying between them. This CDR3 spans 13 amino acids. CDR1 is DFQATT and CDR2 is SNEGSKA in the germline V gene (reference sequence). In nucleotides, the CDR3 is TGCAGTGCCAGGGCAGGGGTCAATCAGCCCCAGCATTTT. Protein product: CSARAGVNQPQHF.

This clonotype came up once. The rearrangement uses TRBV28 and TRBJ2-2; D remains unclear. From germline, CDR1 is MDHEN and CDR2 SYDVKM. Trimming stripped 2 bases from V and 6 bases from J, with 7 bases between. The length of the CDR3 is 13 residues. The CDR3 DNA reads TGTGCCAGCAGTTTAGTGGGCTCCGGGGAGCTGTTTTTT. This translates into CASSLVGSGELFF.

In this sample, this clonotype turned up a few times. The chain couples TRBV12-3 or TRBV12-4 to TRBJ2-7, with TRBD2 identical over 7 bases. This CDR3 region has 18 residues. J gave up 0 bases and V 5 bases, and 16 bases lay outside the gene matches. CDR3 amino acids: CASSPRGGLGDVSYEQYF. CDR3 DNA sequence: TGTGCCAGCAGTCCAAGGGGAGGGTTGGGGGATGTCTCCTACGAGCAGTACTTC.

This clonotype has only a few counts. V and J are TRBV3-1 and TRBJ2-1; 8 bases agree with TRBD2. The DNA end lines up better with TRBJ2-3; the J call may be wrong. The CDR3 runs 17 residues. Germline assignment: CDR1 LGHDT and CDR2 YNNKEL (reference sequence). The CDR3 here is CASSQEGVAGIRSAQYF. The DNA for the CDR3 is TGTGCCAGCAGCCAAGAGGGGGTAGCGGGAATCAGGAGCGCGCAGTATTTT.

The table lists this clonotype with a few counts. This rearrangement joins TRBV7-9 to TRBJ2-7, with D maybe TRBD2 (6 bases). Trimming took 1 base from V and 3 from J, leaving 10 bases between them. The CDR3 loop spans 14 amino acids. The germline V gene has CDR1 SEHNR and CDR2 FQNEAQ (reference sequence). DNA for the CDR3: TGTGCCAGCAGCTTAGGCATGACTAGCTACGAGCAGTACTTC. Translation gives CASSLGMTSYEQYF.